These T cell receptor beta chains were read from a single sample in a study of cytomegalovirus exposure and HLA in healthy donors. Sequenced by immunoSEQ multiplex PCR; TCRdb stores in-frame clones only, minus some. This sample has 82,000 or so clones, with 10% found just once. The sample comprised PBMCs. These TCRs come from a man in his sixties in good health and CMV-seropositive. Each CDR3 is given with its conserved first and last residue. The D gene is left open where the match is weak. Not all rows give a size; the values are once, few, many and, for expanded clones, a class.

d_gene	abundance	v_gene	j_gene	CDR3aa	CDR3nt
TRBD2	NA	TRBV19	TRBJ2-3	CASEPGLGGGDTQYF	TGTGCCAGTGAGCCGGGACTCGGCGGGGGAGATACGCAGTATTTT
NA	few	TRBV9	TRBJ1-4	CASSPRQANEKLFF	TGTGCCAGCAGCCCTCGACAGGCTAATGAAAAACTGTTTTTT
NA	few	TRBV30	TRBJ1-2	CAWMGKTLWGYPF	TGTGCCTGGATGGGAAAAACCCTATGGGGCTACCCCTTC
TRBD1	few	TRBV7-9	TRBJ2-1	CASSYRDSLYLTYNEQFF	TGTGCCAGCAGCTACCGGGACAGCCTTTATCTAACCTACAATGAGCAGTTCTTC
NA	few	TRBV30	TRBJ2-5	CAWSTPGDQETQYF	TGTGCCTGGAGTACTCCCGGGGACCAAGAGACCCAGTACTTC
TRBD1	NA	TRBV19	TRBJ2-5	CATRTQDRRETQYF	TGTGCCACCCGCACTCAGGACAGGAGGGAGACCCAGTACTTC
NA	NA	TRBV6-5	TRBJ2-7	CASSYNPSSYEQYF	TGTGCCAGCAGTTATAACCCCAGCTCCTACGAGCAGTACTTC
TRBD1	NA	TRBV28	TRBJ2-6	CASGQGALGANVLTF	TGTGCCAGCGGACAGGGGGCGTTAGGGGCCAACGTCCTGACTTTC
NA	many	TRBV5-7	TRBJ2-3	CASSPRPPLAADTQYF	TGTGCCAGCAGCCCTCGGCCCCCCCTAGCAGCAGATACGCAGTATTTT
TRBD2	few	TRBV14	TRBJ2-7	CASSRLAGYEQYF	TGTGCCAGCAGCCGACTAGCGGGCTACGAGCAGTACTTC
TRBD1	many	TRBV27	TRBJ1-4	CASSPGQGGKLFF	TGTGCCAGCAGTCCCGGACAGGGGGGAAAACTGTTTTTT
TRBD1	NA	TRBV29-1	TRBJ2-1	CSVEGQQGASGNEQFF	TGCAGCGTTGAAGGTCAACAGGGGGCCTCCGGCAATGAGCAGTTCTTC
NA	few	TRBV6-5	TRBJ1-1	CASHRVPLSEAFF	TGTGCCAGCCACAGGGTGCCCCTCTCTGAAGCTTTCTTT
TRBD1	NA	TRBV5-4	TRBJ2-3	CASSRDRVLHTQYF	TGTGCCAGCAGCAGGGACAGGGTTCTACATACGCAGTATTTT
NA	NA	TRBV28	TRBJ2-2	CASSPDQGSTGELFF	TGTGCCAGCAGTCCCGACCAGGGTAGCACCGGGGAGCTGTTTTTT
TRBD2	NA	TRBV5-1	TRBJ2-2	CASTRTSGGVGTGELFF	TGCGCCAGCACCAGAACTAGCGGGGGGGTTGGGACCGGGGAGCTGTTTTTT
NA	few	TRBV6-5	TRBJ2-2	CASSYSWGRDGELFF	TGTGCCAGCAGTTACTCGTGGGGGCGCGACGGGGAGCTGTTTTTT
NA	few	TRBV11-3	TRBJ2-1	CASSPGGVSPSNEQFF	TGTGCCAGCAGCCCTGGAGGGGTGTCTCCCTCCAATGAGCAGTTCTTC
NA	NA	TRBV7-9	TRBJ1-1	CASKTGGESTEAFF	TGTGCCAGCAAAACTGGAGGGGAGAGCACTGAAGCTTTCTTT